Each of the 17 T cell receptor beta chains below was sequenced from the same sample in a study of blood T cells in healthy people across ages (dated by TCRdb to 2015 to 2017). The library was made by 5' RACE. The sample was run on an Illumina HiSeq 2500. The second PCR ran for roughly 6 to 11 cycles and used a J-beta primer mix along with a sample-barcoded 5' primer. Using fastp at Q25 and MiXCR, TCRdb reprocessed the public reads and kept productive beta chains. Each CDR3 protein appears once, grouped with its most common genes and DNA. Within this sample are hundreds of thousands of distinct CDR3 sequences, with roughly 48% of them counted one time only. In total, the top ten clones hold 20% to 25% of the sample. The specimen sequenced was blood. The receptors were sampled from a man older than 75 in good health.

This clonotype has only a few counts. The CDR3 nucleotides are TGTGCCAGCAGACTACGACCAGGGGCAGATACGCAGTATTTT. Amino acid sequence: CASRLRPGADTQYF. This sequence joins TRBV6-2 or TRBV6-3 and TRBJ2-3; TRBD1 is a possible D gene (6 bases). The CDR3 length is 14 residues. CDR1 and CDR2 (germline): MNHEY, SVGEGT. V lost 6 bases to trimming and J lost 4 bases, with 14 bases between them.

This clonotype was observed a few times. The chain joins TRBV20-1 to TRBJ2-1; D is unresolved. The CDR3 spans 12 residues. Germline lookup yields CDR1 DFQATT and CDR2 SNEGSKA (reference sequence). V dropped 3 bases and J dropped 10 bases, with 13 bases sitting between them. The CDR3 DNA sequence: TGCAGTGCTAGTCGGCTGCCTCCCGAGCAGTTCTTC. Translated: CSASRLPPEQFF.

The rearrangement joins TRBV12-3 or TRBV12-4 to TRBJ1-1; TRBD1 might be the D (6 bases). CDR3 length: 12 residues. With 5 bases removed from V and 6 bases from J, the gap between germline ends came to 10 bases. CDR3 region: CASSPQGSEAFF. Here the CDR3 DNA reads TGTGCCAGCAGTCCGCAGGGGTCTGAAGCTTTCTTT.

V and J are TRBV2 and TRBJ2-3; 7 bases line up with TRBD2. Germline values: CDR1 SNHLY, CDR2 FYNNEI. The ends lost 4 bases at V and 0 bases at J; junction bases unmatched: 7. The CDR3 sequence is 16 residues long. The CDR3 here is CASSGERGLSTDTQYF. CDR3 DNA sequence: TGTGCCAGCAGTGGGGAGCGGGGACTAAGCACAGATACGCAGTATTTT.

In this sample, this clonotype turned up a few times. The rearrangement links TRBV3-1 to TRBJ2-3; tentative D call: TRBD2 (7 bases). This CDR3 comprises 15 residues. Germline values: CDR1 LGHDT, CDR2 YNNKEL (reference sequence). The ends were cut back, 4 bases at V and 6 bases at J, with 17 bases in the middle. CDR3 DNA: TGTGCCAGCAGCCCCACGCGGGGGCCCGGGGATACGCAGTATTTT. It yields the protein CASSPTRGPGDTQYF.

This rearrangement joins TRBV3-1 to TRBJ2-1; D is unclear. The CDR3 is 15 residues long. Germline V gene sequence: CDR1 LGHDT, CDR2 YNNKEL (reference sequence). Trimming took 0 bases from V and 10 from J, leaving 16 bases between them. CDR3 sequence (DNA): TGTGCCAGCAGCCAAGATTACTCCCTTGGTAACGAGCAGTTCTTC. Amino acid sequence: CASSQDYSLGNEQFF.

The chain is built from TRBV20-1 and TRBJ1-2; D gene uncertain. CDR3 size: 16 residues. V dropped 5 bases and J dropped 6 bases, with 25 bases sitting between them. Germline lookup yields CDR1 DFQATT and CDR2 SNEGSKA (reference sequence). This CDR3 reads CSAAFSAVGADNGYTF. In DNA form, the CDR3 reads TGCAGTGCTGCCTTTTCCGCTGTAGGAGCAGACAATGGCTACACCTTC.

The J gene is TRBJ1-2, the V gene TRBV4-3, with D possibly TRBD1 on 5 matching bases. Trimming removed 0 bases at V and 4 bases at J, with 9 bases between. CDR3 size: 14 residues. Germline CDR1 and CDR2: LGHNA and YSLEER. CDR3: CASSQDHGGYGYTF. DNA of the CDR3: TGCGCCAGCAGCCAAGATCATGGGGGCTATGGCTACACCTTC.

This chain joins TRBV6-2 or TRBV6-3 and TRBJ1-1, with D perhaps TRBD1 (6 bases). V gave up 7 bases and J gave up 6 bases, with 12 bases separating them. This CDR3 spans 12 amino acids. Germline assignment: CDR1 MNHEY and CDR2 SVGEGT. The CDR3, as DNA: TGTGCCAGCACCCTCAGGGGACCTGAAGCTTTCTTT. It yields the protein CASTLRGPEAFF.

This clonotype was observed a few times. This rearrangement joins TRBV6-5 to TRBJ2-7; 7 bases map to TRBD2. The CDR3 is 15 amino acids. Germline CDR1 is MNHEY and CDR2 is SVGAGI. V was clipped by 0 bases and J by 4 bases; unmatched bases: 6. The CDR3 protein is CASSYSAGKGYEQYF. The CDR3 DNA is TGTGCCAGCAGTTACTCAGCGGGAAAGGGGTACGAGCAGTACTTC.

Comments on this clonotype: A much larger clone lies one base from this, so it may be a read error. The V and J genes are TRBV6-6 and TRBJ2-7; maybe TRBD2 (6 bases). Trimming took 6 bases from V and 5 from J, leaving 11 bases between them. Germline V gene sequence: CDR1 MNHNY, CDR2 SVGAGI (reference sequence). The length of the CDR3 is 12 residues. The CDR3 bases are TGTGCCAGCAGACTAGCAGCCCACGAGCAGTACTTC. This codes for CASRLAAHEQYF.

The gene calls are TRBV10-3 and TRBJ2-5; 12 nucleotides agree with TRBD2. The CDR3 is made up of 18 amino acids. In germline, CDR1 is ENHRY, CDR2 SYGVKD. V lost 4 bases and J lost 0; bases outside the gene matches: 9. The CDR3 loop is CAISGTSGTLFNQETQYF. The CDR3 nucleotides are TGTGCCATCAGTGGGACTAGCGGGACCCTATTTAACCAAGAGACCCAGTACTTC.

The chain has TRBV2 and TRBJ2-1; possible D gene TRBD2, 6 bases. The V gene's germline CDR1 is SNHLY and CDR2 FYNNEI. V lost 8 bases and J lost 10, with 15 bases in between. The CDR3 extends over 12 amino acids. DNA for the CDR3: TGTGCCAGCGTTAGACGTGCGGGGGAGCAGTTCTTC. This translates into CASVRRAGEQFF.

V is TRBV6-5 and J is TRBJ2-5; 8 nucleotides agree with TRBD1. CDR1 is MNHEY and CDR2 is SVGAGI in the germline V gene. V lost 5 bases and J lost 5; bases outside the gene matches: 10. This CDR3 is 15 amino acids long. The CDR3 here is CASSPRQGNSETQYF. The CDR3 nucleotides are TGTGCCAGCAGTCCACGACAGGGGAATTCGGAGACCCAGTACTTC.

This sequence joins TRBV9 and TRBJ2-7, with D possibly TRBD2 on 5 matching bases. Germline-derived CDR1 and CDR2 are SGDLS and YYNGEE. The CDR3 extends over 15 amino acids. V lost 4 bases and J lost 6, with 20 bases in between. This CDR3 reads CASSTIGDGGCEQYF. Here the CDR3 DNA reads TGTGCCAGCAGCACCATCGGAGACGGAGGCTGCGAGCAGTACTTC. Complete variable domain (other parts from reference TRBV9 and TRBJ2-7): DSGVTQTPKHLITATGQRVTLRCSPRSGDLSVYWYQQSLDQGLQFLIQYYNGEERAKGNILERFSAQQFPDLHSELNLSSLELGDSALYFCASSTIGDGGCEQYFGPGTRLTVT.

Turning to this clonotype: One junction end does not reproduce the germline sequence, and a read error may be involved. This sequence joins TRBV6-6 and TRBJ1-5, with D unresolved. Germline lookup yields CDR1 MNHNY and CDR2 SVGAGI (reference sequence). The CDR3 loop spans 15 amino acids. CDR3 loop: CASSSRVGGNQPRHF. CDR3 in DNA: TGTGCCAGCAGCTCCCGGGTCGGAGGTAATCAGCCCCGGCATTTT.

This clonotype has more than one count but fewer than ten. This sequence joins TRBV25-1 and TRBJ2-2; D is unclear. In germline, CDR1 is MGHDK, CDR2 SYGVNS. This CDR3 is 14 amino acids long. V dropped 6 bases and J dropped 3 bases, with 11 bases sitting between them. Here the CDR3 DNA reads TGTGCCAGCAGACCCTTAGGGTACACCGGGGAGCTGTTTTTT. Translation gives CASRPLGYTGELFF. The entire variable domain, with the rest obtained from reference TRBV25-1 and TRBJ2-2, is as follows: EADIYQTPRYLVIGTGKKITLECSQTMGHDKMYWYQQDPGMELHLIHYSYGVNSTEKGDLSSESTVSRIRTEHFPLTLESARPSHTSQYLCASRPLGYTGELFFGEGSRLTVL.